Shown below are 30 T cell receptor beta chains from a single sample sequenced in a study of blood T cell repertoires in COVID-19. Clones were read by immunoSEQ multiplex PCR, and TCRdb kept only the in-frame ones, dropping some. The sample gives 150,000 to 200,000 clones, around 84% of which show up once; about 2.6% is in the top ten. The sequenced material came from peripheral blood. The source of these receptors is a man aged 35-49 years with active or convalescent COVID-19.

This chain links TRBV23-1 with TRBJ2-7; TRBD2 might be the D (6 bases). TRBV23-1 carries the ORF label, with uncertain function. This CDR3 is built from 14 residues. The ends were cut back, 10 bases at V and 3 bases at J, with 19 bases in the middle. The CDR3 here is CATPPLEGLYEQYF. DNA for the CDR3: TGCGCCACCCCCCCTTTGGAGGGACTCTACGAGCAGTACTTC.

Of note for this clone: The junction departs from the called germline gene at one end, perhaps through a read error. This chain uses TRBV7-7 with TRBJ2-1; 8 nucleotides align to TRBD1. Per germline, CDR1 SSHAT and CDR2 FNYEAQ (reference sequence). This CDR3 has 15 residues. CDR3 nucleotides: TGTGCTAGCAGCCCTTCCGGACAGGGAAACAATGAGCAGTTCTTC. This encodes CASSPSGQGNNEQFF.

The chain couples TRBV18 to TRBJ1-6, with D maybe TRBD1 (5 bases). The V end was cut by 3 bases, the J end by 5 bases, with 11 bases between. The CDR3 is 15 residues long. CDR1 KGHSH and CDR2 LQKENI come from the germline V gene. The CDR3 here is CASSPSTANNSPLHF. CDR3 in DNA: TGTGCCAGCTCACCTTCGACAGCTAATAATTCACCCCTCCACTTT.

This clone came up once. The chain uses TRBV10-3 and TRBJ2-3; the match to TRBD2 covers 12 bases. CDR1 and CDR2 from the germline V gene are ENHRY and SYGVKD. The CDR3 is 15 amino acids. Losses at the gene ends were 6 bases for V and 6 bases for J; bases not matched to a gene: 7. DNA of the CDR3: TGTGCCATCAGGCCTAGCGGGGGGGTTATGGATACGCAGTATTTT. Translated, it gives CAIRPSGGVMDTQYF.

The chain has TRBV11-2 and TRBJ2-7; D is unclear. CDR1 and CDR2 (germline): SGHAT, FQNNGV. This CDR3 is built from 16 residues. The V and J ends lost 2 bases and 0 bases respectively, with 14 bases between them. In nucleotides, the CDR3 is TGTGCCAGCAGCTTACGCAAGCCCTTGAGCTCCTACGAGCAGTACTTC. It yields the protein CASSLRKPLSSYEQYF.

The gene calls are TRBV27 and TRBJ2-2; 7 bases agree with TRBD2. Germline loops: CDR1 MNHEY, CDR2 SMNVEV (reference sequence). V dropped 2 bases and J dropped 3; count of bases not matched to a gene: 3. The CDR3 sequence is 15 residues long. The chain's CDR3 is CASSLMGGDTGELFF. Here the CDR3 DNA reads TGTGCCAGCAGTTTAATGGGAGGGGACACCGGGGAGCTGTTTTTT.

The chain has TRBV9 and TRBJ1-4; TRBD1 aligns across 10 bases. Unmatched junction bases numbered 6, after V lost 4 bases and J lost 6 bases. Germline V gives CDR1 SGDLS, CDR2 YYNGEE. This CDR3 spans 15 amino acids. DNA of the CDR3: TGTGCCAGCAGCCCACCCGGGACAGGGGATGAAAAACTGTTTTTT. Amino acids: CASSPPGTGDEKLFF.

The rearrangement links TRBV7-9 to TRBJ2-5; D is ambiguous. V lost 7 bases to trimming and J lost 3 bases, with 15 bases between them. Germline V gene data show CDR1 as SEHNR and CDR2 as FQNEAQ (reference sequence). The CDR3 has 14 amino acids. CDR3 sequence: CASIISQAKETQYF. The CDR3 nucleotides read TGTGCCAGCATCATATCCCAGGCGAAAGAGACCCAGTACTTC.

This clone appeared a few times. The rearrangement uses TRBV14 and TRBJ1-6, with no clear D. Between the trimmed V and J ends, which lost 1 base and 10 bases, there was a span of 11 bases. CDR3 length: 14 residues. Germline V gene lookup returns CDR1 SGHDN and CDR2 FVKESK. The CDR3 here is CASSQVEGSSPLHF. As DNA, the CDR3 is TGTGCCAGCAGCCAAGTTGAGGGAAGCTCACCCCTCCACTTT.

J is TRBJ2-7 and V is TRBV11-3, with TRBD2 matching over 8 bases. Looked up from germline, CDR1 is SGHNT and CDR2 is YENEEA. The CDR3 consists of 14 residues. V shed 5 bases and J 6 bases; nucleotides not matched to a gene: 9. DNA for the CDR3: TGTGCCAGCAGCGCCGGGGGGGACTACGGCGAGCAGTACTTC. Its protein is CASSAGGDYGEQYF.

In DNA form, the CDR3 reads TGTGCCAGCAGACTAGCGGGAGGAGAGACCCAGTACTTC. The encoded protein is CASRLAGGETQYF. The chain is built from TRBV6-5 and TRBJ2-5, with TRBD2 matching 12 bases. The CDR3 runs to 13 residues. Germline CDR1 and CDR2: MNHEY and SVGAGI. V gave up 6 bases and J gave up 4 bases; unmatched junction bases: 0.

The V gene is TRBV18, the J gene TRBJ2-7, with 7 nucleotides matching TRBD1. The CDR3 covers 14 residues. Trimming at V came to 6 bases and at J to 2 bases, leaving 7 bases not matched to a gene. Germline lookup yields CDR1 KGHSH and CDR2 LQKENI. The CDR3 here is CASSRQGVAYEQYF. CDR3 DNA: TGTGCCAGCTCTCGACAGGGCGTAGCCTACGAGCAGTACTTC.

This chain links TRBV23-1 with TRBJ1-5, with D perhaps TRBD1 (5 bases). TRBV23-1 is an ORF, and what it does is uncertain. Trimming took off 1 base at V and 6 bases at J, with 16 bases between the two ends. This CDR3 contains 16 residues. The CDR3 protein is CASSQWRDRGSQPQHF. The CDR3 bases are TGCGCCAGCAGTCAATGGAGGGACCGAGGCAGTCAGCCCCAGCATTTT.

The chain uses TRBV5-1 and TRBJ2-1; perhaps TRBD1 as D (6 bases). Germline V gene data show CDR1 as SGHRS and CDR2 as YFSETQ. Trimming left V 4 bases short and J 0 bases short, with 11 bases between. This CDR3 is built from 15 residues. This CDR3 is CASSVTGSSYNEQFF. In DNA, the CDR3 is TGCGCCAGCAGCGTTACAGGGTCCTCCTACAATGAGCAGTTCTTC.

The table lists this clone with a few counts. The chain combines TRBV7-8 with TRBJ2-2; D is unresolved. The germline CDR1 and CDR2 sequences are SGHVS and FQNEAQ. Deletions cut 5 bases from V and 4 bases from J, with 14 bases between. CDR3 length: 15 amino acids. The CDR3 loop reads CASSPTRQITGELFF. CDR3 DNA: TGTGCCAGCAGCCCAACCCGACAAATCACCGGGGAGCTGTTTTTT.

The rearrangement links TRBV29-1 to TRBJ1-2; D might be TRBD1 (5 bases). CDR3 length equals 11 residues. With 3 bases removed from V and 5 bases from J, the gap between germline ends came to 7 bases. Germline V CDR1 and CDR2: SQVTM, ANQGSEA. In DNA, the CDR3 is TGCAGCGTTGATGGGGGGTATGGCTACACCTTC. Translation gives CSVDGGYGYTF.

The chain combines TRBV12-3 or TRBV12-4 with TRBJ1-5, with D hard to call. The V end lost 2 bases, the J end lost 6 bases, and 5 bases lay between the germline ends. The CDR3 extends over 12 amino acids. CDR3 sequence (DNA): TGTGCCAGCAGTTTAACCAGTCAGCCCCAGCATTTT. Its translation: CASSLTSQPQHF.

This sequence joins TRBV4-2 and TRBJ2-7; possible D gene TRBD1, 7 bases. The germline CDR1 and CDR2 sequences are LGHNA and YNFKEQ. The CDR3 contains 16 residues. V was shortened by 3 bases and J by 0 bases, with 15 bases between the two germline ends. CDR3 residues: CASSQAEGQYSYEQYF. CDR3 nucleotides: TGTGCCAGCAGCCAGGCGGAGGGACAGTACTCCTACGAGCAGTACTTC.

The rearrangement links TRBV7-8 to TRBJ2-7, with 7 nucleotides matching TRBD1. The V and J ends lost 6 bases and 0 bases, in that order; junction bases with no gene match: 5. CDR3 size: 14 residues. CDR1 and CDR2 (germline): SGHVS, FQNEAQ. CDR3 sequence reads: CASRSGTDSYEQYF. In DNA, the CDR3 is TGTGCCAGCAGATCCGGGACAGACTCCTACGAGCAGTACTTC.

This rearrangement joins TRBV7-9 to TRBJ1-5; D is unresolved. Germline loops: CDR1 SEHNR, CDR2 FQNEAQ (reference sequence). The CDR3 is 13 amino acids. The V and J ends lost 5 bases and 5 bases respectively, with 10 bases between them. The CDR3 reads CASSPSGHQPQHF. Here the CDR3 DNA reads TGTGCCAGCAGCCCATCAGGCCATCAGCCCCAGCATTTT.

The chain recombines TRBV6-6 with TRBJ1-2, with TRBD1 identical over 10 bases. The length of the CDR3 is 16 residues. CDR1 is MNHNY and CDR2 is SVGAGI in the germline V gene (reference sequence). J lost 5 bases, V lost 0 bases, and 6 bases had no gene match. The CDR3 DNA follows: TGTGCCAGCAGTTACTCGGGACAGGGGACTGGGTATGGCTACACCTTC. Translating it yields CASSYSGQGTGYGYTF.

This clone has just one count. The chain links TRBV5-6 to TRBJ2-5, with 10 bases that match TRBD2. Germline-derived CDR1 and CDR2 are SGHDT and YYEEEE. This CDR3 contains 15 residues. V shed 3 bases, J shed 2 bases, and the junction held 4 bases outside the gene matches. Here the CDR3 reads CASSSLAGDQETQYF. The CDR3 DNA reads as TGTGCCAGCAGCTCCCTAGCGGGGGATCAAGAGACCCAGTACTTC.

The rearrangement uses TRBV12-5 and TRBJ2-1; 8 bases align to TRBD2. Germline CDR1 reads LGHNT; CDR2 reads FRNRAP. The CDR3 is 13 residues long. J lost 6 bases, V lost 7 bases, and 5 bases had no gene match. CDR3 nucleotides: TGTGCTAGTGAGGTAGCGGGGATCAATGAGCAGTTCTTC. Amino acids: CASEVAGINEQFF.

This chain joins TRBV24-1 and TRBJ2-7, with 13 bases lining up with TRBD2. After removal of 5 bases from V and 4 bases from J, the junction contained 13 bases not matched to a gene. Germline-derived CDR1 and CDR2 are KGHDR and SFDVKD. The CDR3 is made up of 18 amino acids. For the CDR3, the DNA is TGTGCCACCAGTGCTTCGACTAGCGGGGGGCCCGAGGGGTACGAGCAGTACTTC. This encodes CATSASTSGGPEGYEQYF.

The V gene is TRBV18, the J gene TRBJ2-4, with 7 bases that match TRBD1. The CDR3 runs 15 residues. V trimming: 3 bases; J trimming: 4 bases; junction bases outside the gene matches: 6. CDR1 and CDR2 from the germline V gene are KGHSH and LQKENI. CDR3 sequence reads: CASSPSTGSKNIQYF. CDR3 sequence (DNA): TGTGCCAGCTCACCTTCGACAGGGTCTAAAAACATTCAGTACTTC.

This clone was picked up a small number of times. The same CDR3 is also encoded by other DNA sequences in this sample. V and J are TRBV7-2 and TRBJ2-7, with 8 bases fitting TRBD2. J lost 4 bases, V lost 3 bases, and 5 bases had no gene match. The CDR3 extends over 14 amino acids. Germline CDR1 is SGHTA and CDR2 is FQGNSA. The CDR3 DNA is TGTGCCAGCAGCTTTCCCGGGAGGGCGTACGAGCAGTACTTC. This gives the protein CASSFPGRAYEQYF.

The J gene is TRBJ1-1, the V gene TRBV27; weak D call: TRBD1 (6 bases). V lost 5 bases, J lost 1 base, and 14 bases lay in between. CDR1 is MNHEY, CDR2 SMNVEV, per germline (reference sequence). The CDR3 spans 15 residues. CDR3 in DNA: TGTGCCAGCAGTCTACAACAGGGAAGGAACACTGAAGCTTTCTTT. Its protein product is CASSLQQGRNTEAFF.

This clone has more than one count but fewer than ten. The V gene is TRBV28, the J gene TRBJ1-6; D possibly corresponds to TRBD1 (6 bases). This CDR3 has 14 residues. Germline values: CDR1 MDHEN, CDR2 SYDVKM. The V end lost 6 bases, the J end lost 6 bases, and 12 bases lay between the germline ends. CDR3 amino acids: CASRLDSPNSPLHF. CDR3 in DNA: TGTGCCAGCAGACTGGACAGCCCTAATTCACCCCTCCACTTT.

The chain carries TRBV7-3 and TRBJ1-1, with D hard to call. CDR1 and CDR2 (germline): SGHTA, FQGTGA. V was cut by 3 bases and J by 2 bases, with 7 bases left in between. This CDR3 is built from 13 residues. Here the CDR3 DNA reads TGTGCCAGCAGCTTCCGTCCTAACACTGAAGCTTTCTTT. It codes for CASSFRPNTEAFF. Together with reference TRBV7-3 and TRBJ1-1, the CDR3 gives the full variable domain: GAGVSQTPSNKVTEKGKYVELRCDPISGHTALYWYRQSLGQGPEFLIYFQGTGAADDSGLPNDRFFAVRPEGSVSTLKIQRTERGDSAVYLCASSFRPNTEAFFGQGTRLTVV.

This clone has only a few counts. The chain employs TRBV10-3 and TRBJ2-2; 9 nucleotides match TRBD1. The V and J ends lost 3 bases and 7 bases, in that order; junction bases with no gene match: 12. The CDR3 sequence is 17 residues long. Germline V CDR1 and CDR2: ENHRY, SYGVKD. The CDR3 protein is CAISELPDRGEGGELFF. The CDR3, as DNA: TGTGCCATCAGTGAACTCCCTGACAGGGGGGAAGGCGGGGAGCTGTTTTTT.